One sample yielded the 30 T cell receptor beta chains listed below, sequenced in a study of cytomegalovirus exposure and HLA in healthy donors (dated by TCRdb to about 2017). Library preparation employed the immunoSEQ multiplex PCR assay. A mixture of 60 forward primers for TCR Vbeta segments and 13 reverse primers for TCR Jbeta segments was used in the multiplex PCR. TCRdb re-hosts the immuneACCESS table, in-frame sequences only. Its copies lack some clones; in the studies checked, an unresolved V gene accounts for under half of them, and the cause for the rest is not known. For this sample there are about 52,000 clones; 72% appear just once. The ten largest clones take up 9.1% of the sample. Sequencing was done on a sample of PBMCs. The receptors derive from a woman aged 50 to 60 in good health and CMV-seronegative.

The chain uses TRBV7-6 and TRBJ1-3; the match to TRBD1 covers 7 bases. CDR3 length: 15 amino acids. The V gene's germline CDR1 is SGHVS and CDR2 FNYEAQ. V trimming: 5 bases; J trimming: 8 bases; junction bases outside the gene matches: 12. CDR3 DNA sequence: TGTGCCAGCAGCCTCCAGGATGGACAGGAGGACACCATATATTTT. This encodes CASSLQDGQEDTIYF.

The rearrangement uses TRBV28 and TRBJ2-7; 12 bases agree with TRBD2. CDR3 size: 13 residues. Trimming cost V 7 bases and J 4 bases; bases outside gene matches: 2. Germline CDR1 MDHEN, CDR2 SYDVKM. The CDR3 spells CASTGTSGYEQYF. Written as DNA, the CDR3 is TGTGCCAGCACCGGGACTAGCGGGTACGAGCAGTACTTC.

This chain links TRBV7-2 with TRBJ1-5, with D maybe TRBD1 (6 bases). The V end was cut by 3 bases, the J end by 0 bases, with 9 bases between. This CDR3 has 15 amino acids. Germline CDR1 reads SGHTA; CDR2 reads FQGNSA. For the CDR3, the DNA is TGTGCCAGCAGCTTGGGGGCTGGTAGCAATCAGCCCCAGCATTTT. This translates into CASSLGAGSNQPQHF. Together with reference TRBV7-2 and TRBJ1-5, the CDR3 gives the full variable domain: GAGVSQSPSNKVTEKGKDVELRCDPISGHTALYWYRQSLGQGLEFLIYFQGNSAPDKSGLPSDRFSAERTGGSVSTLTIQRTQQEDSAVYLCASSLGAGSNQPQHFGDGTRLSIL.

This chain connects TRBV6-1 to TRBJ1-3; TRBD1 might be the D (6 bases). V lost 0 bases and J 7 bases, leaving 13 bases between the germline ends. Germline V gene lookup returns CDR1 MNHNS and CDR2 SASEGT. The CDR3 runs to 15 residues. The CDR3 spells CASSEALRGGNTIYF. The CDR3 coding sequence is TGTGCCAGCAGTGAAGCGCTCAGGGGCGGGAACACCATATATTTT.

The chain is built from TRBV6-1 and TRBJ1-2; TRBD1 aligns across 7 bases. The CDR3 has 15 residues. Germline V lookup: CDR1 MNHNS, CDR2 SASEGT. Trimming removed 6 bases from V and 5 bases from J; junction bases left unmatched: 12. The DNA of the CDR3 is TGTGCCAGCAGGCCGGGACAGCGGTTTTTATATGGCTACACCTTC. Its protein product is CASRPGQRFLYGYTF.

CDR3 sequence reads: CASSLGQLEVLTF. The CDR3 DNA reads TGTGCCAGCAGCTTAGGACAGCTTGAGGTCCTGACTTTC. The chain recombines TRBV7-9 with TRBJ2-6; the D gene is possibly TRBD1 (5 bases). Germline V gives CDR1 SEHNR, CDR2 FQNEAQ (reference sequence). V lost 1 base to trimming and J lost 13 bases, with 11 bases between them. This CDR3 spans 13 amino acids.

A note on this clone: At one of its ends the junction is not consistent with the germline gene, which may arise from a read error. CDR3 protein: CASSEKRYF. CDR3 coding DNA: TGTGCCAGCAGTGAGAAACGGTACTTT. This chain connects TRBV6-1 to TRBJ1-1; unclear D gene. CDR1 and CDR2 (germline): MNHNS, SASEGT. This CDR3 has 9 amino acids.

V usage is TRBV6-1 and J usage is TRBJ2-7, with TRBD2 matching 9 bases. This CDR3 comprises 14 residues. Germline values: CDR1 MNHNS, CDR2 SASEGT. J gave up 3 bases and V 5 bases, and 5 bases lay outside the gene matches. CDR3 sequence: CASSSAGGFYEQYF. The CDR3 DNA sequence: TGTGCCAGCAGTTCTGCGGGAGGGTTCTACGAGCAGTACTTC.

The genes are TRBV2 and TRBJ2-1; 10 bases align to TRBD2. This CDR3 comprises 17 residues. CDR1 and CDR2 (germline): SNHLY, FYNNEI. The V segment lost 7 bases and the J segment 4 bases; nucleotides outside the gene matches: 13. The CDR3 nucleotides are TGTGCCAGCAAGACCGGGTTAGCGGGGGGTCAGTACAATGAGCAGTTCTTC. Translating gives CASKTGLAGGQYNEQFF.

This sequence joins TRBV6-1 and TRBJ2-3, with TRBD2 identical over 7 bases. Germline V gene lookup returns CDR1 MNHNS and CDR2 SASEGT. The CDR3 extends over 14 amino acids. V lost 3 bases to trimming and J lost 3 bases; unmatched junction nucleotides: 3. The CDR3 coding sequence is TGTGCCAGCAGTGATGGGGGGGGGACAGATACGCAGTATTTT. As protein: CASSDGGGTDTQYF.

This clone was seen ten or more times. V is TRBV7-2 and J is TRBJ2-7; TRBD2 is a possible D gene (6 bases). The CDR3 sequence is 17 residues long. Germline values: CDR1 SGHTA, CDR2 FQGNSA. Between the trimmed V and J ends, which lost 1 base and 5 bases, there was a span of 21 bases. CDR3: CASSLVGEAAVSDEQYF. CDR3 sequence (DNA): TGTGCCAGCAGCTTAGTGGGGGAGGCAGCGGTGAGCGACGAGCAGTACTTC.

The chain recombines TRBV7-2 with TRBJ2-7; possible D gene TRBD1, 5 bases. V was shortened by 1 base and J by 6 bases, with 10 bases between the two germline ends. This CDR3 has 13 amino acids. CDR1 and CDR2 (germline): SGHTA, FQGNSA. DNA of the CDR3: TGTGCCAGCAGCTTAGAAACAGGCCTCGAGCAGTACTTC. Residues: CASSLETGLEQYF. Full variable domain (outside the CDR3, taken from reference TRBV7-2 and TRBJ2-7): GAGVSQSPSNKVTEKGKDVELRCDPISGHTALYWYRQSLGQGLEFLIYFQGNSAPDKSGLPSDRFSAERTGGSVSTLTIQRTQQEDSAVYLCASSLETGLEQYFGPGTRLTVT.

The rearrangement links TRBV19 to TRBJ2-3; D gene uncertain. The length of the CDR3 is 15 residues. The V gene lost 2 bases and the J gene lost 2 bases, with 11 bases spanning the gap. From germline, CDR1 is LNHDA and CDR2 SQIVND (reference sequence). The CDR3 reads CASSITTRSTDTQYF. The CDR3 DNA sequence: TGTGCCAGTAGTATAACAACACGATCCACAGATACGCAGTATTTT. Variable domain in full (rest from reference TRBV19 and TRBJ2-3): DGGITQSPKYLFRKEGQNVTLSCEQNLNHDAMYWYRQDPGQGLRLIYYSQIVNDFQKGDIAEGYSVSREKKESFPLTVTSAQKNPTAFYLCASSITTRSTDTQYFGPGTRLTVL.

This chain connects TRBV5-6 to TRBJ2-3; 10 nucleotides align to TRBD1. V shed 3 bases, J shed 0 bases, and the junction held 10 bases outside the gene matches. Germline assignment: CDR1 SGHDT and CDR2 YYEEEE. This CDR3 has 18 amino acids. The CDR3 DNA is TGTGCCAGCAGCTCGTACCGGGACAGGGGTTCTAGCACAGATACGCAGTATTTT. Its protein product is CASSSYRDRGSSTDTQYF.

This chain connects TRBV25-1 to TRBJ2-5; 10 bases match TRBD1. This CDR3 has 14 amino acids. The germline V gene encodes CDR1 MGHDK and CDR2 SYGVNS. V shed 4 bases and J 5 bases; nucleotides not matched to a gene: 4. The CDR3 DNA reads as TGTGCCAGCAGTGCGGACAGGGGGGGCGAGACCCAGTACTTC. It yields the protein CASSADRGGETQYF.

This clone was seen a few times. This chain joins TRBV6-4 and TRBJ2-5, with TRBD2 matching 8 bases. The CDR3 loop spans 15 amino acids. Germline V gene sequence: CDR1 MRHNA, CDR2 SNTAGT. The J segment lost 1 base and the V segment lost 6 bases, leaving 7 bases of the junction unmatched. The DNA for the CDR3 is TGTGCCAGCAGCATAAGCGGGAGTGGCCAAGAGACCCAGTACTTC. Translation gives CASSISGSGQETQYF.

This chain uses TRBV4-2 with TRBJ2-1; tentative D call: TRBD2 (5 bases). The ends were cut back, 0 bases at V and 5 bases at J, with 14 bases in the middle. CDR3 length: 16 amino acids. Germline values: CDR1 LGHNA, CDR2 YNFKEQ. The DNA for the CDR3 is TGTGCCAGCAGCCAAGAAGATGGTAGCGCGCACAATGAGCAGTTCTTC. It codes for CASSQEDGSAHNEQFF.

The chain links TRBV29-1 to TRBJ1-5; D is possibly TRBD1 (5 bases). CDR3 length: 13 amino acids. Germline-derived CDR1 and CDR2 are SQVTM and ANQGSEA. V lost 4 bases and J 6 bases, leaving 13 bases between the germline ends. The CDR3 nucleotides are TGCAGCGTTGGTCAGGGTGATGGTCAGCCCCAGCATTTT. Amino acids: CSVGQGDGQPQHF.

This chain uses TRBV15 with TRBJ2-7, with a tentative D call TRBD2 (5 bases). This CDR3 region has 15 residues. Trimming took off 0 bases at V and 3 bases at J, with 12 bases between the two ends. Germline V gives CDR1 LNHNV, CDR2 YYDKDF (reference sequence). The CDR3 DNA reads as TGTGCCACCAGCAGAGATTTCGCGGGCGACTACGAGCAGTACTTC. This sequence encodes CATSRDFAGDYEQYF.

The chain recombines TRBV6-5 with TRBJ2-7; 7 positions agree with TRBD2. The CDR3 covers 15 residues. V was pared by 4 bases and J by 6 bases, with 12 bases of the junction left unmatched. Germline CDR1 and CDR2: MNHEY and SVGAGI. CDR3 bases: TGTGCCAGCAGTTTTGCTAGCGGTCATGGACGCGAGCAGTACTTC. It codes for CASSFASGHGREQYF.

The chain uses TRBV19 and TRBJ2-2; D not certain. The CDR3 is made up of 12 amino acids. The V end lost 5 bases, the J end lost 8 bases, and 9 bases lay between the germline ends. From germline, CDR1 is LNHDA and CDR2 SQIVND (reference sequence). For the CDR3, the DNA is TGTGCCAGTAGTCCCGAGGCTGGGGAGCTGTTTTTT. It yields the protein CASSPEAGELFF.

The gene calls are TRBV19 and TRBJ1-1; D is possibly TRBD1 (6 bases). The CDR3 loop spans 13 amino acids. CDR1 and CDR2 (germline): LNHDA, SQIVND (reference sequence). Trimming took off 7 bases at V and 1 base at J, with 10 bases between the two ends. CDR3 sequence: CASKGHTNTEAFF. CDR3 coding DNA: TGTGCCAGTAAGGGACACACGAACACTGAAGCTTTCTTT.

This chain connects TRBV23-1 to TRBJ1-1, with no clear D. TRBV23-1 carries the ORF label, with uncertain function. The CDR3 loop spans 12 amino acids. The germline V and J ends were trimmed by 10 bases and 1 base, with 10 bases remaining between them. The CDR3 DNA reads TGCGCCACCCCTCCTCGGAACACTGAAGCTTTCTTT. This codes for CATPPRNTEAFF.

The chain uses TRBV7-9 and TRBJ2-3, with D perhaps matching TRBD2 (6 bases). The CDR3 contains 12 residues. Germline V gene lookup returns CDR1 SEHNR and CDR2 FQNEAQ (reference sequence). Trimming took 11 bases from V and 0 from J, leaving 9 bases between them. The CDR3 loop is CAGGTSTDTQYF. The CDR3, as DNA: TGTGCCGGTGGGACTAGCACAGATACGCAGTATTTT.

This clone was seen only once. V gene TRBV28 combines with J gene TRBJ2-1, with D possibly matching TRBD1 (6 bases). With 4 bases removed from V and 4 bases from J, the gap between germline ends came to 20 bases. The CDR3 is 17 residues long. CDR1 and CDR2 (germline): MDHEN, SYDVKM. The CDR3 sequence is CASSSSPSGQKYNEQFF. As DNA, the CDR3 is TGTGCCAGCAGTTCTTCCCCCTCGGGACAAAAATACAATGAGCAGTTCTTC. The whole variable domain, remainder taken from reference TRBV28 and TRBJ2-1, is DVKVTQSSRYLVKRTGEKVFLECVQDMDHENMFWYRQDPGLGLRLIYFSYDVKMKEKGDIPEGYSVSREKKERFSLILESASTNQTSMYLCASSSSPSGQKYNEQFFGPGTRLTVL.

The gene calls are TRBV5-4 and TRBJ2-7; no reliable D call. Trimming took off 1 base at V and 5 bases at J, with 16 bases between the two ends. The CDR3 spans 15 residues. The germline V gene encodes CDR1 SGHNT and CDR2 YYREEE (reference sequence). The CDR3 DNA is TGTGCCAGCAGCTTGATGCCCTCCCCTACGGACGAGCAGTACTTC. Its translation is CASSLMPSPTDEQYF.

This clone turned up a few times. The chain carries TRBV2 and TRBJ1-2; 9 nucleotides agree with TRBD1. The CDR3 has 14 residues. Trimming cost V 8 bases and J 7 bases; bases outside gene matches: 11. CDR1 is SNHLY, CDR2 FYNNEI, per germline. CDR3 DNA: TGTGCCAGCTATCGTGGGGACAGGGATAGTGGCTACACCTTC. The encoded protein is CASYRGDRDSGYTF.

V usage is TRBV4-3 and J usage is TRBJ2-7; 8 bases align to TRBD2. Germline V gene sequence: CDR1 LGHNA, CDR2 YSLEER. The CDR3 extends over 14 amino acids. Trimming took 3 bases from V and 5 from J; bases not matched to a gene: 6. CDR3 sequence (DNA): TGCGCCAGCAGCCAGGCGGGGGGCCAGGACGAGCAGTACTTC. This encodes CASSQAGGQDEQYF.

As to this clone: The junction and the germline gene differ at one end; a read error may be behind it. The chain uses TRBV7-9 and TRBJ2-3, with unresolved D. Looked up from germline, CDR1 is SEHNR and CDR2 is FQNEAQ (reference sequence). The CDR3 runs 13 residues. This CDR3 reads CSSSHPVRDTQYF. CDR3 bases: TGTTCCAGCAGCCACCCCGTGAGAGATACGCAGTATTTT.

The chain has TRBV19 and TRBJ1-6; TRBD1 agrees at 11 bases. Losses at the gene ends were 4 bases for V and 8 bases for J; bases not matched to a gene: 7. CDR3 length: 16 residues. Per the germline V gene, CDR1 is LNHDA and CDR2 is SQIVND (reference sequence). The CDR3 spells CASSTKGQGAYSPLHF. The DNA for the CDR3 is TGTGCCAGTAGTACCAAAGGACAGGGGGCTTATTCACCCCTCCACTTT.